The 28 T cell receptor beta chains in this list originate from one sample, sequenced in a study of CXCR3-negative and CXCR3-positive naive CD8 T cells. The study's findings and limits: In CXCR3-positive naive cells, the TRB CDR3s were more hydrophobic than in CXCR3-negative naive cells.

No antigen has been identified for these receptors. cDNA libraries for TRB were generated by 5' RACE incorporating UMI labels. One entry per CDR3 protein, without DNA, is what TCRdb gives after re-calling the 5' RACE reads. The table counts over 70,000 distinct CDR3 sequences; approximately 0.53% lies in the top ten. Sequencing used naive CXCR3+ CD8+ T cells from blood. Subset reported: CD45RO-CCR7+CD27+CD95- naive CD8+ T cells expressing CXCR3 (TNR3+). These receptors came from a human donor in good health. Some clones in this sample may be carry-over from other donors' samples.

The V and J genes are TRBV6-5 and TRBJ2-1; as DNA is missing, the TRBD1 call by TCRdb cannot be tested. The CDR3 sequence is 12 residues long. Germline V lookup: CDR1 MNHEY, CDR2 SVGAGI. CDR3 amino acids: CASGTVSSEQFF.

The chain uses TRBV11-1 and TRBJ2-3; as DNA is missing, the TRBD1 call by TCRdb cannot be tested. The CDR3 is 14 residues long. Germline-derived CDR1 and CDR2 are SGHAT and FQDESV (reference sequence). CDR3 region: CASSLDRSTDTQYF.

The chain recombines TRBV4-1 with TRBJ2-7; TCRdb names TRBD1, which stays unverified in the absence of DNA. There are 16 residues in the CDR3. In germline, CDR1 is MGHRA, CDR2 YSYEKL. The CDR3 here is CASSQRERTGVSEQYF.

V usage is TRBV28 and J usage is TRBJ2-3. Germline V gives CDR1 MDHEN, CDR2 SYDVKM. This CDR3 has 14 residues. CDR3 sequence reads: CASSSSRHKDTQYF.

V usage is TRBV9 and J usage is TRBJ2-1; TCRdb outputs TRBD2, but without DNA this stays unchecked. The CDR3 totals 17 residues. The germline V gene encodes CDR1 SGDLS and CDR2 YYNGEE. The CDR3 region is CASSLGTSGSSYNEQFF. Full variable domain (missing parts from reference TRBV9 and TRBJ2-1): DSGVTQTPKHLITATGQRVTLRCSPRSGDLSVYWYQQSLDQGLQFLIQYYNGEERAKGNILERFSAQQFPDLHSELNLSSLELGDSALYFCASSLGTSGSSYNEQFFGPGTRLTVL.

The V gene is TRBV9, the J gene TRBJ2-7; TCRdb indicates TRBD1, and absent DNA this call remains unverified. The CDR3 totals 13 residues. Per the germline V gene, CDR1 is SGDLS and CDR2 is YYNGEE. CDR3 protein: CASSGGGDYEQYF. The entire variable domain, with the rest obtained from reference TRBV9 and TRBJ2-7, is as follows: DSGVTQTPKHLITATGQRVTLRCSPRSGDLSVYWYQQSLDQGLQFLIQYYNGEERAKGNILERFSAQQFPDLHSELNLSSLELGDSALYFCASSGGGDYEQYFGPGTRLTVT.

This chain connects TRBV6-4 to TRBJ2-1; the TCRdb D gene call, TRBD2, has no DNA to confirm it. The germline V gene has CDR1 MRHNA and CDR2 SNTAGT. This CDR3 has 15 residues. CDR3 loop: CASSPTAGGYNEQFF.

The V and J genes are TRBV28 and TRBJ2-7; TCRdb's D call of TRBD1 is untestable without DNA. This CDR3 is 15 amino acids long. Germline values: CDR1 MDHEN, CDR2 SYDVKM. CDR3 in amino acids: CASRSVQGGLLEQYF.

CDR3 residues: CSVENLRDSIQETQYF. The chain links TRBV29-1 to TRBJ2-5; as DNA is missing, the TRBD1 call by TCRdb cannot be tested. This CDR3 is 16 amino acids long. The germline V gene encodes CDR1 SQVTM and CDR2 ANQGSEA.

The chain carries TRBV5-1 and TRBJ2-7; TCRdb gives TRBD1 as the D gene, but with no DNA this cannot be confirmed. Per germline, CDR1 SGHRS and CDR2 YFSETQ. This CDR3 region has 16 residues. The CDR3 sequence: CASSSAWQGAFYEQYF.

This chain joins TRBV28 and TRBJ2-3; TCRdb calls TRBD1, which cannot be checked without DNA. CDR3 size: 15 residues. Germline assignment: CDR1 MDHEN and CDR2 SYDVKM. CDR3 loop: CASSFLWGAGDTQYF.

V usage is TRBV27 and J usage is TRBJ1-1. The CDR3 runs to 15 residues. Germline V gene sequence: CDR1 MNHEY, CDR2 SMNVEV (reference sequence). The CDR3 loop reads CASSLLARQAAGAFF.

J is TRBJ2-5 and V is TRBV9; TCRdb indicates TRBD1, and absent DNA this call remains unverified. This CDR3 comprises 13 residues. Germline CDR1 reads SGDLS; CDR2 reads YYNGEE. The CDR3 reads CASSAGHQETQYF. The complete variable domain, with remaining parts taken from reference TRBV9 and TRBJ2-5, reads DSGVTQTPKHLITATGQRVTLRCSPRSGDLSVYWYQQSLDQGLQFLIQYYNGEERAKGNILERFSAQQFPDLHSELNLSSLELGDSALYFCASSAGHQETQYFGPGTRLLVL.

The chain is built from TRBV25-1 and TRBJ2-1; TCRdb proposes TRBD1, but this gene call is untestable without DNA. The CDR3 consists of 15 residues. Germline-derived CDR1 and CDR2 are MGHDK and SYGVNS. The CDR3 is CASNEGTGGAREQFF.

J is TRBJ1-2 and V is TRBV6-5. Germline loops: CDR1 MNHEY, CDR2 SVGAGI. The CDR3 runs to 13 residues. The CDR3 region is CASSLDPMEGYTF.

The genes are TRBV28 and TRBJ2-5; TCRdb picks TRBD1, but there is no DNA to check that call. The CDR3 is made up of 15 amino acids. Germline CDR1 MDHEN, CDR2 SYDVKM. The CDR3 loop is CASSPPLGKAETQYF.

The rearrangement joins TRBV7-7 to TRBJ2-7; the TCRdb call, TRBD2, lacks DNA for checking. Germline V gene data show CDR1 as SSHAT and CDR2 as FNYEAQ (reference sequence). The CDR3 has 13 residues. The CDR3 sequence: CASSEGLKYEQYF.

The rearrangement joins TRBV7-9 to TRBJ2-1; TCRdb outputs TRBD1, but without DNA this stays unchecked. Germline assignment: CDR1 SEHNR and CDR2 FQNEAQ (reference sequence). The CDR3 sequence is 16 residues long. The CDR3 sequence: CASSSPSGADYNEQFF.

The chain employs TRBV4-1 and TRBJ1-2; TCRdb lists TRBD1, though no DNA is available to test this call. Germline lookup yields CDR1 MGHRA and CDR2 YSYEKL. The CDR3 is made up of 15 amino acids. The CDR3 spells CASSQTDARLHGYTF.

The CDR3 spells CASSPPRNEQFF. The chain joins TRBV12-3 or TRBV12-4 to TRBJ2-1; TCRdb lists TRBD2, though no DNA is available to test this call. The CDR3 loop spans 12 amino acids.

J is TRBJ1-2 and V is TRBV19; no DNA is available, so the TRBD1 call from TCRdb remains unchecked. The CDR3 sequence is 17 residues long. The germline CDR1 and CDR2 sequences are LNHDA and SQIVND (reference sequence). The CDR3 spells CASSREGLQGGRYGYTF.

The chain employs TRBV9 and TRBJ2-3. The CDR3 has 16 residues. Germline-derived CDR1 and CDR2 are SGDLS and YYNGEE. The CDR3 is CASSGSVASSTDTQYF.

The genes are TRBV6-1 and TRBJ2-7; TCRdb reports TRBD2, a call that lacks DNA to check it against. The CDR3 contains 15 residues. CDR1 is MNHNS, CDR2 SASEGT, per germline. This chain's CDR3 is CASSEASLAIREQYF.

The J gene is TRBJ2-5, the V gene TRBV7-2; TCRdb reports TRBD2, a call that lacks DNA to check it against. The CDR3 loop spans 17 amino acids. Germline CDR1 reads SGHTA; CDR2 reads FQGNSA. The CDR3 protein is CASSSLAGGPSGETQYF.

The chain is built from TRBV20-1 and TRBJ2-7; checking the TCRdb D call of TRBD1 is not possible without DNA. Germline values: CDR1 DFQATT, CDR2 SNEGSKA (reference sequence). This CDR3 is built from 15 residues. The CDR3 sequence: CSAREYGGGSYEQYF.

The rearrangement uses TRBV6-5 and TRBJ2-7; the TCRdb D gene call, TRBD1, has no DNA to confirm it. The germline V gene has CDR1 MNHEY and CDR2 SVGAGI. The CDR3 runs to 14 residues. The CDR3 reads CASSYGTGVYEQHF.

The chain carries TRBV29-1 and TRBJ2-7; TCRdb gives TRBD2 as the D gene, but with no DNA this cannot be confirmed. From germline, CDR1 is SQVTM and CDR2 ANQGSEA. The CDR3 has 13 residues. The CDR3 sequence is CSATSSSSYEQYF.

The chain links TRBV7-2 to TRBJ2-3. The CDR3 is 12 amino acids. Germline V gene lookup returns CDR1 SGHTA and CDR2 FQGNSA. The CDR3 loop is CASSLPPDTQYF.